This T cell receptor beta chain is from a study of T-cell memory formation after mild COVID-19. Study-wide background: TCR clustering was largely donor specific. Study conclusions and caveats: Contracting CD4+ clones were located mainly in CM and EM, and CD8+ clones in EMRA. From day 15 to 85, contracting clones were balanced between CD4 and CD8, whereas later expanders leaned toward CD4+.

A note on this clonotype: Its cognate antigen is unknown.

The germline V and J ends were trimmed by 1 base and 3 bases, with 7 bases remaining between them. Germline V gene sequence: CDR1 SGHDN, CDR2 FVKESK. The CDR3 runs to 13 residues. MiXCR was run by TCRdb on the 5' RACE reads, yielding one entry per CDR3 protein. The table shows about 350,000 distinct CDR3 sequences, with around 15% occurring only once. The genes are TRBV14 and TRBJ2-7; D might be TRBD2 (6 bases). Sequencing input: PBMCs or a T cell subset sorted from them (not recorded which). This clonotype was obtained from a young man who had mild COVID-19 (a few samples of this study predate the infection). Cell type and time point are not known. The CDR3 DNA is TGTGCCAGCAGCCAAGGGGACTTCTACGAGCAGTACGTC. This sequence encodes CASSQGDFYEQYV.